What follows are 20 T cell receptor beta chains derived from one specimen sequenced in a study of identifying expanded T cells in peripheral blood. Only in-frame clones appear in the TCRdb table, and some are missing; sequencing was by immunoSEQ multiplex PCR. The profile shows more than 85,000 clones, 88% of them singletons. Source material: blood. The receptors originated from a person aged 18 to 70 in good health.

The chain has TRBV5-1 and TRBJ2-5; D gene uncertain. CDR3 size: 11 residues. V lost 4 bases to trimming and J lost 2 bases, with 3 bases between them. Germline assignment: CDR1 SGHRS and CDR2 YFSETQ. Written as DNA, the CDR3 is TGCGCCAGCAGCCTGCAAGAGACCCAGTACTTC. Translating it yields CASSLQETQYF. The full variable domain, rest sourced from reference TRBV5-1 and TRBJ2-5, is KAGVTQTPRYLIKTRGQQVTLSCSPISGHRSVSWYQQTPGQGLQFLFEYFSETQRNKGNFPGRFSGRQFSNSRSEMNVSTLELGDSALYLCASSLQETQYFGPGTRLLVL.

This clone has just a few counts. The chain is built from TRBV29-1 and TRBJ1-1, with 8 bases fitting TRBD1. The CDR3 is made up of 16 amino acids. The junction had 12 bases not matched to a gene; V was cut back by 6 bases and J by 0 bases. Germline-derived CDR1 and CDR2 are SQVTM and ANQGSEA. The CDR3 here is CSVDPGTGSMNTEAFF. The DNA for the CDR3 is TGCAGCGTCGACCCCGGGACAGGCAGCATGAACACTGAAGCTTTCTTT.

The gene calls are TRBV28 and TRBJ2-7; TRBD1 is a possible D gene (5 bases). The CDR3 has 14 amino acids. Trimming took off 5 bases at V and 2 bases at J, with 13 bases between the two ends. Germline V CDR1 and CDR2: MDHEN, SYDVKM. CDR3 amino acids: CASSRTFAAYEQYF. CDR3 DNA: TGTGCCAGCAGTCGGACATTCGCGGCCTACGAGCAGTACTTC.

The chain employs TRBV2 and TRBJ2-1; 12 bases are a match to TRBD2. There are 15 residues in the CDR3. J lost 12 bases, V lost 8 bases, and 14 bases had no gene match. CDR1 is SNHLY, CDR2 FYNNEI, per germline. The CDR3 sequence: CASLPSSGGAFGQFF. CDR3 DNA: TGTGCCAGCCTACCTTCTAGCGGGGGGGCCTTCGGGCAGTTCTTC.

The table lists this clone with a count of one. The rearrangement uses TRBV9 and TRBJ1-4; tentatively, D is TRBD1 (5 bases). CDR3 size: 16 residues. V was shortened by 3 bases and J by 5 bases, with 17 bases between the two germline ends. CDR1 and CDR2 from the germline V gene are SGDLS and YYNGEE. The CDR3 DNA reads as TGTGCCAGCAGCGCGGAGGTTGGGACGGAGAATGAAAAACTGTTTTTT. Its protein is CASSAEVGTENEKLFF.

This chain links TRBV13 with TRBJ1-6, with no clear D. This CDR3 is 14 amino acids long. V lost 1 base and J 7 bases, leaving 8 bases between the germline ends. Germline CDR1 reads PRHDT; CDR2 reads FYEKMQ (reference sequence). The CDR3 reads CASSLVRENSPLHF. The CDR3 DNA follows: TGTGCCAGCAGCTTAGTACGAGAAAATTCACCCCTCCACTTT.

The chain carries TRBV19 and TRBJ1-2, with D unresolved. CDR1 and CDR2 from the germline V gene are LNHDA and SQIVND (reference sequence). The CDR3 totals 14 residues. The V and J ends lost 4 bases and 2 bases respectively, with 11 bases between them. The CDR3: CASSKFGENYGYTF. CDR3 DNA sequence: TGTGCCAGTAGTAAGTTCGGAGAGAACTATGGCTACACCTTC.

The chain recombines TRBV11-2 with TRBJ1-2, with 8 bases lining up with TRBD1. CDR3 size: 16 residues. Per the germline V gene, CDR1 is SGHAT and CDR2 is FQNNGV. J was trimmed by 3 bases and V by 2 bases; bases with no gene match: 8. CDR3 DNA sequence: TGTGCCAGCAGCTTAATACGAGGGACAGGCGACTATGGCTACACCTTC. This gives the protein CASSLIRGTGDYGYTF. Combining the CDR3 with reference TRBV11-2 and TRBJ1-2 gives the whole variable domain EAGVAQSPRYKIIEKRQSVAFWCNPISGHATLYWYQQILGQGPKLLIQFQNNGVVDDSQLPKDRFSAERLKGVDSTLKIQPAKLEDSAVYLCASSLIRGTGDYGYTFGSGTRLTVV.

The chain links TRBV5-4 to TRBJ1-5; possible D gene TRBD1, 6 bases. Trimming stripped 10 bases from V and 5 bases from J, with 28 bases between. The germline V gene has CDR1 SGHNT and CDR2 YYREEE (reference sequence). The CDR3 is made up of 17 amino acids. The DNA of the CDR3 is TGTGCCGTTCCACCCCGACGCAGGGGAAGGCCTGATCAGCCCCAGCATTTT. Its translation: CAVPPRRRGRPDQPQHF.

The chain recombines TRBV12-5 with TRBJ2-5; D is uncertain. V was cut by 1 base and J by 8 bases, with 8 bases left in between. The CDR3 is made up of 12 amino acids. Germline V gene data show CDR1 as LGHNT and CDR2 as FRNRAP. CDR3 loop: CASGLDPETQYF. In nucleotides, the CDR3 is TGTGCTAGTGGTTTGGACCCGGAAACCCAGTACTTC.

The chain joins TRBV5-5 to TRBJ1-2, with D tentatively TRBD1 (5 bases). The CDR3 loop spans 12 amino acids. Trimming left V 4 bases short and J 4 bases short, with 8 bases between. Germline V gene data show CDR1 as SGHKS and CDR2 as YYEKEE (reference sequence). The CDR3 coding sequence is TGTGCCAGCAGCCACGACAGCTATGGCTACACCTTC. As protein: CASSHDSYGYTF.

V usage is TRBV5-1 and J usage is TRBJ2-5; D is perhaps TRBD2 (5 bases). The germline V gene encodes CDR1 SGHRS and CDR2 YFSETQ. CDR3 size: 15 residues. The germline V and J ends were trimmed by 3 bases and 10 bases, with 22 bases remaining between them. The CDR3 loop is CASSSLDGAVGSQYF. The CDR3 coding sequence is TGCGCCAGCAGCTCGCTGGACGGTGCCGTTGGGAGCCAGTACTTC.

The J gene is TRBJ1-4, the V gene TRBV7-9, with D uncertain. Trimming shortened V by 0 bases and J by 0 bases, and 11 bases separated the two germline ends. The CDR3 length is 17 residues. Per the germline V gene, CDR1 is SEHNR and CDR2 is FQNEAQ (reference sequence). DNA for the CDR3: TGTGCCAGCAGCTTAGCGTTGGGCACCGCAACTAATGAAAAACTGTTTTTT. Its translation: CASSLALGTATNEKLFF.

This sequence joins TRBV5-6 and TRBJ1-3, with 11 bases matching TRBD1. The CDR3 runs 14 residues. The germline V gene has CDR1 SGHDT and CDR2 YYEEEE. The ends lost 3 bases at V and 6 bases at J; junction bases unmatched: 2. This CDR3 reads CASSWGQGENTIYF. CDR3 coding DNA: TGTGCCAGCAGCTGGGGACAGGGGGAAAACACCATATATTTT.

This chain links TRBV5-1 with TRBJ2-7, with 9 positions matching TRBD1. Germline-derived CDR1 and CDR2 are SGHRS and YFSETQ. CDR3 size: 15 residues. Trimming took 1 base from V and 2 from J; bases not matched to a gene: 4. The CDR3 bases are TGCGCCAGCAGCTTGAACGGACAGGGGCCCTACGAGCAGTACTTC. Translated: CASSLNGQGPYEQYF.

In this sample, this clone turned up once. The rearrangement links TRBV5-1 to TRBJ2-2; possible D gene TRBD2, 5 bases. V lost 7 bases to trimming and J lost 5 bases, with 15 bases between them. Germline lookup yields CDR1 SGHRS and CDR2 YFSETQ. The CDR3 totals 14 residues. The CDR3 protein is CASGSGSRTGELFF. The CDR3 DNA follows: TGCGCCAGCGGGTCGGGGAGTCGGACCGGGGAGCTGTTTTTT.

The chain carries TRBV9 and TRBJ2-1; D possibly corresponds to TRBD1 (6 bases). CDR3 length: 15 amino acids. Trimming shortened V by 2 bases and J by 3 bases, and 12 bases separated the two germline ends. Germline V gene data show CDR1 as SGDLS and CDR2 as YYNGEE. This chain's CDR3 is CASSVRTAYYNEQFF. Written as DNA, the CDR3 is TGTGCCAGCAGCGTCCGGACAGCCTACTACAATGAGCAGTTCTTC.

The chain uses TRBV14 and TRBJ2-2; possible D gene TRBD2, 6 bases. This CDR3 spans 17 amino acids. Germline lookup yields CDR1 SGHDN and CDR2 FVKESK. V was trimmed by 1 base and J by 5 bases, leaving 17 bases between them. CDR3 bases: TGTGCCAGCAGCCAAGGATTGTCTCGGGGGTTGACCGGGGAGCTGTTTTTT. It is translated as CASSQGLSRGLTGELFF.

The rearrangement joins TRBV29-1 to TRBJ1-1, with a weak D call TRBD1 (5 bases). The CDR3 has 13 residues. CDR1 is SQVTM, CDR2 ANQGSEA, per germline. Between the trimmed V and J ends, which lost 3 bases and 5 bases, there was a span of 13 bases. CDR3 sequence (DNA): TGCAGCGTTGAGTATACTGGGGGGACTGAAGCTTTCTTT. Its translation: CSVEYTGGTEAFF.

J is TRBJ1-6 and V is TRBV10-3; the D is unclear. This CDR3 is built from 16 residues. In germline, CDR1 is ENHRY, CDR2 SYGVKD. The V and J ends lost 2 bases and 3 bases respectively, with 11 bases between them. In DNA form, the CDR3 reads TGTGCCATCAGTGAGGGGTTCAGGTTCTATAATTCACCCCTCCACTTT. Encoded protein: CAISEGFRFYNSPLHF.